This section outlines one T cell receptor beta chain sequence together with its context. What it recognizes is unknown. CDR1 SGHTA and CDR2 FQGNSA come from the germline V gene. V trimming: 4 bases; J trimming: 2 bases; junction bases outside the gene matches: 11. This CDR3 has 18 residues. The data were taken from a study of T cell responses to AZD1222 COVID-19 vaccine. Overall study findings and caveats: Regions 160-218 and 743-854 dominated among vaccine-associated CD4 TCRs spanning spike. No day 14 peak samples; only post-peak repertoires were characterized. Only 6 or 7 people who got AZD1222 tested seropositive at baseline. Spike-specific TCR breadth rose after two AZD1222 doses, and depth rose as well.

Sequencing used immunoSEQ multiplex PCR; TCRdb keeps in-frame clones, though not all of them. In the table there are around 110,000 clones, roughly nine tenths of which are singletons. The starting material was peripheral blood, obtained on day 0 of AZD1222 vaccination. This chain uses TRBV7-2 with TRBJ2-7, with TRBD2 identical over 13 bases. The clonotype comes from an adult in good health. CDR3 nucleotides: TGTGCCAGCAGCTCCCGGCTTGGCACTAGCGGGAGGGCCTACGAGCAGTACTTC. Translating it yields CASSSRLGTSGRAYEQYF.